The clone carrying this T cell receptor beta chain has a handful of counts. It may be a read error: a sequence one base away is much more abundant. Germline V lookup: CDR1 SQVTM, CDR2 ANQGSEA. The CDR3 has 14 amino acids. V lost 5 bases to trimming and J lost 4 bases, with 16 bases between them. These data belong to a study of molecular identifiers for immune sequencing clone quantification. TCRdb reprocessed the PCR reads via MiXCR and lists one record per CDR3 protein. The sample consists of approximately 550,000 distinct CDR3 sequences, less than 30% of them appearing once. The receptor was isolated from a human donor in good health. Some libraries in this study had Jurkat cell RNA spiked in. The sequencing input was naive CD8+ T cells from blood, with Jurkat cell RNA spiked in. The sample's subset: FACS-sorted CD8+CD4-CCR7+CD45RA+ naive T cells. This rearrangement joins TRBV29-1 to TRBJ2-3; D ambiguous. For the CDR3, the DNA is TGCAGCGTTTACGGCCCCTCCACCTCAGATACGCAGTATTTT. Translation: CSVYGPSTSDTQYF.